Listed below are T cell receptor beta chains from one sample, sequenced in a study of blood T cell repertoires in COVID-19. Assay used: immunoSEQ multiplex PCR; TCRdb lists only in-frame clones, some missing. In the table there are approximately 230,000 clones, approximately 79% of which are singletons. Input material: peripheral blood. These receptors originate from a woman in her forties with active or convalescent COVID-19. The CDR3 runs from the conserved cysteine through the conserved F or W. The D gene is left open where the match is weak. Clone size is not always given. Where it is, it says once, few, many or a class for expanded clones.

D,J,V,size,CDR3,DNA
TRBD1,TRBJ2-7,TRBV29-1,.,CSARQGSYEQYF,TGCAGCGCTAGACAGGGCTCCTACGAGCAGTACTTC
TRBD1,TRBJ2-3,TRBV19,.,CASSADRARNTQYF,TGTGCCAGTAGTGCGGACAGGGCCAGGAATACGCAGTATTTT
TRBD2,TRBJ2-1,TRBV6-6,.,CASSRLAGGDYNEQFF,TGTGCCAGCAGCCGACTAGCGGGGGGAGATTACAATGAGCAGTTCTTC
.,TRBJ1-6,TRBV3-1/TRBV3-2,.,CASSASGTPNSPLHF,TGTGCCAGCAGCGCGTCCGGGACACCGAATTCACCCCTCCACTTT
TRBD1,TRBJ1-6,TRBV30,.,CAWSASGQGHSPLHF,TGTGCCTGGAGTGCCTCGGGACAGGGCCATTCACCCCTCCACTTT
TRBD1,TRBJ1-3,TRBV5-1,.,CASSKDRGNSGNTIYF,TGCGCCAGCAGCAAGGACAGGGGGAACTCTGGAAACACCATATATTTT
.,TRBJ1-3,TRBV28,.,CATSRGSTRNTIYF,TGTGCCACCAGTCGAGGGAGTACTCGAAACACCATATATTTT
.,TRBJ1-2,TRBV6-1,.,CASSEGQTYGYTF,TGTGCCAGCAGTGAAGGACAGACTTATGGCTACACCTTC
.,TRBJ1-3,TRBV28,.,CASSYSTGGSRNTIYF,TGTGCCAGCAGTTACTCCACGGGGGGAAGTAGAAACACCATATATTTT
TRBD1,TRBJ2-7,TRBV9,.,CASSPRGYEQYF,TGTGCCAGCAGCCCCAGGGGGTACGAGCAGTACTTC
.,TRBJ2-7,TRBV2,.,CASSERSGSEQYF,TGTGCCAGCAGTGAAAGGTCGGGGAGCGAGCAGTACTTC
TRBD1,TRBJ1-4,TRBV5-6,once,CASSLPGQGIEKLFF,TGTGCCAGCAGTTTACCGGGACAGGGGATTGAAAAACTGTTTTTT
.,TRBJ2-3,TRBV5-1,.,CASSLAGVATDTQYF,TGCGCCAGCAGCTTGGCGGGGGTAGCCACAGATACGCAGTATTTT
TRBD1,TRBJ2-4,TRBV6-2/TRBV6-3,.,CASSHDRGAQNIQYF,TGTGCCAGCAGCCATGACAGGGGCGCCCAAAACATTCAGTACTTC
TRBD1,TRBJ1-4,TRBV11-2,few,CASSRTGATNEKLFF,TGTGCCAGCAGCCGGACAGGGGCAACTAATGAAAAACTGTTTTTT
.,TRBJ1-2,TRBV7-2,.,CASSRGGPYGYTF,TGTGCCAGCAGTCGGGGAGGGCCCTATGGCTACACCTTC
TRBD2,TRBJ2-1,TRBV2,.,CASTGLAPNEQFF,TGTGCCAGCACCGGACTAGCCCCCAATGAGCAGTTCTTC
.,TRBJ1-2,TRBV6-1,.,CASSDRRGYTF,TGTGCCAGCAGTGATCGTCGTGGCTACACCTTC
.,TRBJ1-5,TRBV4-1,many,CASSQDNEGRSNQPQHF,TGCGCCAGCAGCCAAGATAACGAGGGCCGAAGCAATCAGCCCCAGCATTTT
.,TRBJ1-1,TRBV5-5,.,CASSPGDKTEAFF,TGTGCCAGCAGCCCAGGGGATAAAACTGAAGCTTTCTTT
.,TRBJ1-4,TRBV5-1,.,CASSLAAGEEKLFF,TGCGCCAGCAGCTTGGCGGCCGGGGAGGAAAAACTGTTTTTT
TRBD1,TRBJ2-1,TRBV2,.,CASSEGQGAWDEQFF,TGTGCCAGCAGTGAAGGGCAGGGGGCTTGGGATGAGCAGTTCTTC
.,TRBJ1-1,TRBV29-1,.,CSVEDFGRGENTEAFF,TGCAGCGTTGAAGATTTCGGCAGGGGCGAAAACACTGAAGCTTTCTTT
TRBD1,TRBJ1-5,TRBV18,.,CASSDRVGGQPQHF,TGTGCCAGCTCAGACAGGGTCGGGGGTCAGCCCCAGCATTTT
TRBD2,TRBJ2-1,TRBV2,.,CASTPGGVYNEQFF,TGTGCCAGCACTCCGGGGGGGGTCTACAATGAGCAGTTCTTC
.,TRBJ1-5,TRBV5-5,.,CASSLDFGQPQHF,TGTGCCAGCAGCTTGGACTTCGGGCAGCCCCAGCATTTT
.,TRBJ2-5,TRBV28,.,CASSTGGETQYF,TGTGCCAGCAGTACTGGAGGGGAGACCCAGTACTTC
.,TRBJ1-6,TRBV6-5,.,CASRPTEGHSSPLHF,TGTGCCAGCAGGCCGACAGAAGGGCATAGTTCACCCCTCCACTTT
TRBD1,TRBJ1-5,TRBV4-1,.,CASSPVQGGRSNQPQHF,TGCGCCAGCAGCCCAGTTCAGGGGGGACGAAGCAATCAGCCCCAGCATTTT
.,TRBJ1-1,TRBV6-5,.,CASSQNEGNTEAFF,TGTGCCAGCAGCCAGAACGAGGGTAACACTGAAGCTTTCTTT
TRBD1,TRBJ1-5,TRBV25-1,.,CASSARQGQSNQPQHF,TGTGCCAGCAGTGCCCGACAGGGGCAGAGCAATCAGCCCCAGCATTTT
.,TRBJ1-1,TRBV10-3,.,CAISEEGGVTEAFF,TGTGCCATCAGTGAGGAGGGTGGAGTCACTGAAGCTTTCTTT
TRBD1,TRBJ2-4,TRBV2,.,CASIRDRAENIQYF,TGTGCCAGCATCCGGGACAGGGCGGAAAACATTCAGTACTTC
.,TRBJ1-5,TRBV10-2,once,CASSSHDSEGGNQPQHF,TGCGCCAGCAGTTCCCACGACAGTGAAGGCGGCAATCAGCCCCAGCATTTT
TRBD1,TRBJ1-6,TRBV6-5,few,CASSPSTGNSPLHF,TGTGCCAGCAGTCCCTCGACAGGGAATTCACCCCTCCACTTT
TRBD1,TRBJ2-7,TRBV20-1,.,CSASLSSGQGLEQYF,TGCAGTGCTAGTCTCTCCTCGGGACAGGGGCTTGAGCAGTACTTC
TRBD1,TRBJ1-2,TRBV5-1,.,CASSQGTGEGYTF,TGCGCCAGCAGCCAAGGGACAGGGGAAGGCTACACCTTC
TRBD1,TRBJ2-7,TRBV5-1,.,CASSLAGGLYEQYF,TGCGCCAGCAGCTTGGCAGGGGGCTTGTACGAGCAGTACTTC
.,TRBJ2-3,TRBV15,many,CATSRGSSSSTDTQYF,TGTGCCACCAGCAGAGGGTCTAGCTCTAGCACAGATACGCAGTATTTT
TRBD1,TRBJ2-3,TRBV30,.,CAWNQGASDTQYF,TGTGCCTGGAACCAGGGGGCCTCAGATACGCAGTATTTT
.,TRBJ2-1,TRBV19,.,CASSDQGGPYNEQFF,TGTGCCAGTAGCGATCAGGGGGGACCTTACAATGAGCAGTTCTTC
.,TRBJ2-1,TRBV3-1/TRBV3-2,.,CASSQGAGKGQSSYNEQFF,TGTGCCAGCAGCCAAGGGGCGGGGAAGGGCCAGAGCTCCTACAATGAGCAGTTCTTC
.,TRBJ1-3,TRBV29-1,.,CSVSGSNSGNTIYF,TGCAGCGTTTCAGGGTCAAACTCTGGAAACACCATATATTTT
.,TRBJ2-1,TRBV9,.,CASSSLRPHQFF,TGTGCCAGCAGCTCACTGAGGCCTCACCAGTTCTTC
.,TRBJ1-2,TRBV15,.,CATSPRGLKTGYTF,TGTGCCACCAGCCCCCGCGGCCTGAAGACTGGCTACACCTTC
TRBD2,TRBJ2-5,TRBV19,.,CASIGTSGGRETQYF,TGTGCCAGTATAGGGACTAGCGGGGGGAGAGAGACCCAGTACTTC
.,TRBJ2-3,TRBV9,.,CASSPRVVAGAQPDTQYF,TGTGCCAGCAGCCCTCGAGTGGTCGCGGGGGCCCAACCAGATACGCAGTATTTT
.,TRBJ1-2,TRBV28,.,CASSLQGKENGYTF,TGTGCCAGTAGTTTACAGGGCAAAGAAAATGGCTACACCTTC
.,TRBJ2-6,TRBV14,.,CATGISGANVLTF,TGTGCCACCGGGATCTCTGGGGCCAACGTCCTGACTTTC
.,TRBJ1-4,TRBV28,.,CASSLPGDNEKLFF,TGTGCCAGCAGTTTACCAGGGGATAATGAAAAACTGTTTTTT
.,TRBJ2-1,TRBV25-1,once,CASSQYNEQFF,TGTGCCAGCAGCCAGTACAATGAGCAGTTCTTC
.,TRBJ1-5,TRBV7-9,.,CASSYYSNQPQHF,TGTGCCAGCAGCTATTATAGCAATCAGCCCCAGCATTTT
TRBD2,TRBJ2-5,TRBV30,.,CAWSVELAGSPETQYF,TGTGCCTGGAGTGTGGAGCTAGCGGGATCCCCAGAGACCCAGTACTTC
.,TRBJ1-2,TRBV11-2,.,CASTLGISDGYTF,TGTGCCAGCACCCTAGGTATTTCGGATGGCTACACCTTC
.,TRBJ1-5,TRBV5-1,.,CASSLNPREPQHF,TGCGCCAGCAGCTTGAATCCCAGGGAGCCCCAGCATTTT
TRBD2,TRBJ2-3,TRBV7-3,.,CASSPTSGGSTDTQYF,TGTGCCAGCAGCCCCACTAGCGGGGGTAGCACAGATACGCAGTATTTT
.,TRBJ2-6,TRBV5-4,.,CASSHDRSGANVLTF,TGTGCCAGCAGCCACGACAGGAGTGGGGCCAACGTCCTGACTTTC